The T cell receptor (beta chain) described here comes from a study of early T cells in non-severe SARS-CoV-2 infection. The overall study: Sequencing of unsorted whole blood was done on bulk RNA, leaving chains unpaired. Whole-study findings and limits: VDJdb matching favored anti-spike CD8 responses, missing private and CD4 specificities.

Points on this clonotype: The antigen remains undetermined.

This CDR3 is built from 17 residues. CDR1 and CDR2 (germline): SGHTA, FQGNSA. Deletions cut 3 bases from V and 1 base from J, with 18 bases between. Researchers attached unique molecular identifiers to individual cDNA molecules. TCRdb re-called the 5' RACE reads through MiXCR, storing one row per CDR3 protein. There are approximately 64,000 distinct CDR3 sequences in the sample; less than 20% occur only once, and more than 7.5% lies in the top ten. Source: whole blood, taken at baseline. This TCR derives from an adult who was a healthcare worker with PCR-confirmed SARS-CoV-2 infection or an uninfected control (not recorded which). The V call is TRBV7-2, the J call TRBJ1-1, with D unclear. The CDR3 nucleotides are TGTGCCAGCAGCTTCAGCCCGGTACGTTCTTCGAACACTGAAGCTTTCTTT. Translating gives CASSFSPVRSSNTEAFF.